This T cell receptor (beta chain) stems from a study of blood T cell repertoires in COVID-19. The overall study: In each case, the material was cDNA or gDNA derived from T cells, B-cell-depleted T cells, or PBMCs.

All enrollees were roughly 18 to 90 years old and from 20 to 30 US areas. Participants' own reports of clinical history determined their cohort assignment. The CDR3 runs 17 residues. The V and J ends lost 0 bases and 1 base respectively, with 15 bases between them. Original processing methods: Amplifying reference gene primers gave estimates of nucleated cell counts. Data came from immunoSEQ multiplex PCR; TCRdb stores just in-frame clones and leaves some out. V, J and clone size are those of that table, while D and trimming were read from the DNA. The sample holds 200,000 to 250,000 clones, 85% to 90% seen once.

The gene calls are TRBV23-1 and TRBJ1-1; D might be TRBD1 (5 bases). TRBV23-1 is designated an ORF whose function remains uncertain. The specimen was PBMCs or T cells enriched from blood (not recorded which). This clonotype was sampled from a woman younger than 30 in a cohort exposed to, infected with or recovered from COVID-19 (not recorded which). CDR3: CASSQSTKGPKNTEAFF. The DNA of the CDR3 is TGCGCCAGCAGTCAATCAACTAAGGGGCCTAAGAACACTGAAGCTTTCTTT.